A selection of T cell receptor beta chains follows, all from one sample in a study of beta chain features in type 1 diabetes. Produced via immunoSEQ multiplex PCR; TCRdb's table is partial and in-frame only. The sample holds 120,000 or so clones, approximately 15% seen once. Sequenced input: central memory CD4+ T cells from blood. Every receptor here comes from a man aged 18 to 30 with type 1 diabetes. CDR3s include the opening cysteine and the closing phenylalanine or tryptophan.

CASSQSDRVWETQYF | TRBV11-1
CASSLGTYQETQYF | TRBV7-9
CSDRVNYGYTF | TRBV20-1
CASSPRWRTTTGELFF | TRBV5-8
CASSSIGQPNTEAFF | TRBV6-5
CASSQGTGDTEAFF | TRBV4-3
CAWSLQLTSYGYTF | TRBV30
CSVGRRDVEFNEQFF | TRBV29-1
CTPLLGANVLTF | TRBV29-1
CASSLIRDSTAKNIQYF | TRBV5-6
CAWSVRPAGSTDTQYF | TRBV30
CAWSLVGGQETQYF | TRBV30
CASSQGARDPSYEQYF | TRBV14
CASSYDSDYGYTF | TRBV5-1
CASSEPRYEQYF | TRBV10-2
CAWSVQARRGDSPLHF | TRBV30
CASKDSGYEQYF | TRBV2
CASSYSNSNQPQHF | TRBV6-6
CASSQDGKTQYF | TRBV4-2
CAWSDRYGYTF | TRBV30
CAWKGRTAATNEKLFF | TRBV30
CASSPWDGDYGYTF | TRBV18
CASSRGLAGGNEQFF | TRBV7-7
CASSAYRGGNYGYTF | TRBV25-1
CASSLALVSQETQYF | TRBV11-2
CASSRPAQETQYF | TRBV7-2
CASSVGKVAGMVDEQFF | TRBV9
CASSQPGLDTQYF | TRBV4-3
CASSLQGSVYEQYF | TRBV7-2
CAWSVGGPGSNEQFF | TRBV30
CSGSRSLETQYF | TRBV29-1
CASSRGTSIQETQYF | TRBV9
CASSLRGTRDTGELFF | TRBV5-1
CASSPPGAETQYF | TRBV18
CASSYSGVSSFYEQYF | TRBV6-5
CASSISGDYGYTF | TRBV19
CASIDSTDTQYF | TRBV6-5
CASSQWTSGQETQYF | TRBV4-2
CSALRAYEQYF | TRBV20-1
CASSFPPGQGGHGELFF | TRBV5-4
CSQQGADEKLFF | TRBV29-1
CASSQIVAGGTGELFF | TRBV27
CSVEVTGQGPYEAFF | TRBV29-1
CASSSARGKETQYF | TRBV6-5
CASSLAAGWETQYF | TRBV11-2
CASRSRADTQYF | TRBV27
CASTSGFSRETQYF | TRBV7-2
CSAGVTDTQYF | TRBV20-1
CASILEASLLSEQYF | TRBV2
CASSLVLQGEPNPYEQYF | TRBV5-8
CASSPAPANEQFF | TRBV18
CAWSIGENSPLHF | TRBV30
CASSLVREGNEQFF | TRBV7-2
CATSRDIGYQETQYF | TRBV15
CASSLDWDTQYF | TRBV7-6
CASSPRGDTEAFF | TRBV5-1
CASSLIQGGTEAFF | TRBV5-4
CASSTGNTEAFF | TRBV9
CASSEATGDEQYF | TRBV10-1
CASSFSQGNYGYTF | TRBV7-2